Shown below are 6 T cell receptor beta chains from a single sample sequenced in a study of CD8+CD57+ T cells in acquired aplastic anemia. CDR3 and TCR beta VDJ profiling relied on genomic DNA as the template. TCRdb called the reads again in MiXCR, with one record for every CDR3 protein. Seen here are under 200,000 distinct CDR3 sequences, about 60% observed once, and the top ten hold 45%. Sequenced: sorted CD4+, CD8+, or CD8+CD57+ T cells (not recorded which) from PBMCs. Receptors originate from a human donor in good health.

This clonotype was counted many times. This chain uses TRBV15 with TRBJ2-2; perhaps TRBD1 as D (5 bases). The CDR3 sequence is 16 residues long. V lost 5 bases to trimming and J lost 3 bases, with 16 bases between them. CDR1 is LNHNV and CDR2 is YYDKDF in the germline V gene (reference sequence). CDR3 sequence: CATSVEGVGYTGELFF. The CDR3 DNA sequence: TGTGCCACCAGCGTCGAAGGGGTTGGCTACACCGGGGAGCTGTTTTTT.

This chain's CDR3 is CASSGGLSTDTQYF. As DNA, the CDR3 is TGTGCCAGCAGTGGTGGCCTCAGCACAGATACGCAGTATTTT. V and J are TRBV25-1 and TRBJ2-3; D ambiguous. Germline V lookup: CDR1 MGHDK, CDR2 SYGVNS. With 4 bases removed from V and 0 bases from J, the gap between germline ends came to 8 bases. The length of the CDR3 is 14 residues. Based on the CDR3 plus reference TRBV25-1 and TRBJ2-3, the full variable domain is EADIYQTPRYLVIGTGKKITLECSQTMGHDKMYWYQQDPGMELHLIHYSYGVNSTEKGDLSSESTVSRIRTEHFPLTLESARPSHTSQYLCASSGGLSTDTQYFGPGTRLTVL.

This clonotype was counted between two and nine times. The gene calls are TRBV19 and TRBJ2-7; 8 nucleotides agree with TRBD1. The CDR3 runs 16 residues. The V gene's germline CDR1 is LNHDA and CDR2 SQIVND (reference sequence). The V gene end was trimmed by 6 bases and the J gene end by 2 bases; junction bases not matched to a gene: 12. CDR3 protein: CASRPKPGQDTYEQYF. The CDR3 DNA sequence: TGTGCCAGTAGACCGAAACCGGGACAGGATACCTACGAGCAGTACTTC.

In its sample, this clonotype was seen once. V is TRBV9 and J is TRBJ1-3; 7 bases line up with TRBD1. Germline trimming cut 4 bases from V and 0 bases from J; bases unmatched to any gene: 7. Germline CDR1 SGDLS, CDR2 YYNGEE. The CDR3 has 16 amino acids. The CDR3 DNA follows: TGTGCCAGCAGCACGGGACAGCTGACCTCTGGAAACACCATATATTTT. It codes for CASSTGQLTSGNTIYF.

This clonotype was recorded at least ten times. This chain uses TRBV11-2 with TRBJ2-7, with 7 bases identical to TRBD1. Germline CDR1 and CDR2: SGHAT and FQNNGV. The CDR3 extends over 16 amino acids. Trimming at V came to 0 bases and at J to 1 base, leaving 6 bases not matched to a gene. The CDR3 protein is CASSLDLQGVSYEQYF. CDR3 coding DNA: TGTGCCAGCAGCTTAGATCTCCAGGGGGTATCCTACGAGCAGTACTTC.

This clonotype was seen just once. The J gene is TRBJ2-7, the V gene TRBV2; tentatively, D is TRBD1 or TRBD2 (6 bases each). Germline values: CDR1 SNHLY, CDR2 FYNNEI. V dropped 6 bases and J dropped 6 bases, with 15 bases sitting between them. The CDR3 is 13 residues long. Written as DNA, the CDR3 is TGTGCCAGCAGCTTAAATGAGGGGGGCGAGCAGTACTTC. Protein sequence: CASSLNEGGEQYF.